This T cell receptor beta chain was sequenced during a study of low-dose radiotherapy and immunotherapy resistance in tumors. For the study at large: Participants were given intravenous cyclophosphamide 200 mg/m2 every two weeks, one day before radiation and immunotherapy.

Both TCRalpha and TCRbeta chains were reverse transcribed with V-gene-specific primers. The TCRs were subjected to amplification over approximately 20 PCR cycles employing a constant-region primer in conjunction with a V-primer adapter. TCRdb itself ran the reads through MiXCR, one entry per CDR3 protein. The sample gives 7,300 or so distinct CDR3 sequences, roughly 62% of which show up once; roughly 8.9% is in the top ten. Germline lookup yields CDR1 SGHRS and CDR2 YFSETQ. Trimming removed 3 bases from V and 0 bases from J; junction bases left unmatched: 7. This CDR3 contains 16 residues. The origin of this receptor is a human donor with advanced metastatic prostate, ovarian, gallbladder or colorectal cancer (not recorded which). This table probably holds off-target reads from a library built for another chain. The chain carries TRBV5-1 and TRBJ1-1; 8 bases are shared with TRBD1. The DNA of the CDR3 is TGCGCCAGCAGCTGGGAACAGGGGGGACTGAACACTGAAGCTTTCTTT. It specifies CASSWEQGGLNTEAFF.